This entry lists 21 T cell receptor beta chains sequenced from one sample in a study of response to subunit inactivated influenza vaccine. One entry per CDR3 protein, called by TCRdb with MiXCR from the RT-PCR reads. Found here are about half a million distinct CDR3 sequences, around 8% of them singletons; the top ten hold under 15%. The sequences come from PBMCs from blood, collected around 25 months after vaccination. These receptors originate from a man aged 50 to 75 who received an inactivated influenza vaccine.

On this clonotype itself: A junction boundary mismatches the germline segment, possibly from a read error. The CDR3 sequence: CASSPQIQVQETRYF. CDR3 sequence (DNA): TGTGCCAGCAGCCCCCAGATACAGGTCCAAGAGACCCGGTACTTC. This sequence joins TRBV3-1 and TRBJ2-5, with D tentatively TRBD1 (5 bases). Germline CDR1 is LGHDT and CDR2 is YNNKEL (reference sequence). The CDR3 has 15 amino acids.

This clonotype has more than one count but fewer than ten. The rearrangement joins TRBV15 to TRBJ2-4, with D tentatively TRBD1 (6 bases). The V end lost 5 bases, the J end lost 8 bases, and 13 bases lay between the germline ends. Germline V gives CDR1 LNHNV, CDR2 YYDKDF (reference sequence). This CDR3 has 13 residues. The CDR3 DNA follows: TGTGCCACCAGCCGACAGGAGACGGACATTCAGTACTTC. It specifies CATSRQETDIQYF. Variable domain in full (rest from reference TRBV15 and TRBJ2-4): DAMVIQNPRYQVTQFGKPVTLSCSQTLNHNVMYWYQQKSSQAPKLLFHYYDKDFNNEADTPDNFQSRRPNTSFCFLDIRSPGLGDTAMYLCATSRQETDIQYFGAGTRLSVL.

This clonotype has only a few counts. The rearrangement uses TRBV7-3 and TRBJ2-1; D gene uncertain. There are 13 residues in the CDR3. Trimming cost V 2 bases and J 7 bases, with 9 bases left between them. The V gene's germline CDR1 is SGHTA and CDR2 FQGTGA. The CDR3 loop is CASSLALTNEQFF. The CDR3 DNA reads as TGTGCCAGCAGCTTAGCTCTAACTAATGAGCAGTTCTTC.

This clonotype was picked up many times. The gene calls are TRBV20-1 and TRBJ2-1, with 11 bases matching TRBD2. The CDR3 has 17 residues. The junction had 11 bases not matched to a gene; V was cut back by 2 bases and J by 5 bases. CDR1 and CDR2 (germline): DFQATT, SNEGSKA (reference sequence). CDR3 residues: CSARPPAGTSGNNEQFF. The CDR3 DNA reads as TGCAGTGCTAGACCTCCTGCGGGGACTAGCGGTAACAATGAGCAGTTCTTC.

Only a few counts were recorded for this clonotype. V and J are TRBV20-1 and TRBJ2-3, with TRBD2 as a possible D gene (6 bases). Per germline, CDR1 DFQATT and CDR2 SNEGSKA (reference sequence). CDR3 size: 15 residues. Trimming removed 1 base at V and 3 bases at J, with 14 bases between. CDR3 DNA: TGCAGTGCTAGAGCAGGGACTGGTATAACAGATACGCAGTATTTT. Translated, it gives CSARAGTGITDTQYF.

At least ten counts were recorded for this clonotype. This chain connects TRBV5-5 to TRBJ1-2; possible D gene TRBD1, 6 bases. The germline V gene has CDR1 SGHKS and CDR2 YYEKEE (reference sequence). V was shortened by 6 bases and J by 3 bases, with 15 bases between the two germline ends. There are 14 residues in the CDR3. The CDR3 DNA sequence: TGTGCCAGCACCCGACAGGCGTCGCACTATGGCTACACCTTC. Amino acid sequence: CASTRQASHYGYTF. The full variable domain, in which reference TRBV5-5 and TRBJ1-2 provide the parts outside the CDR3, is DAGVTQSPTHLIKTRGQQVTLRCSPISGHKSVSWYQQVLGQGPQFIFQYYEKEERGRGNFPDRFSARQFPNYSSELNVNALLLGDSALYLCASTRQASHYGYTFGSGTRLTVV.

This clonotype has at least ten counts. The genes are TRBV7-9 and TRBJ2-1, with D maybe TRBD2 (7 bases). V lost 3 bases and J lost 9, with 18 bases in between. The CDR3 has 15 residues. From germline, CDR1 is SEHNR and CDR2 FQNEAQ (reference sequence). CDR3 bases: TGTGCCAGCAGCTTGGGGGCGGGCCCGGGGGGTGAGCAGTTCTTC. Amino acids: CASSLGAGPGGEQFF. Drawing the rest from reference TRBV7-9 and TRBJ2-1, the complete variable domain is DTGVSQNPRHKITKRGQNVTFRCDPISEHNRLYWYRQTLGQGPEFLTYFQNEAQLEKSRLLSDRFSAERPKGSFSTLEIQRTEQGDSAMYLCASSLGAGPGGEQFFGPGTRLTVL.

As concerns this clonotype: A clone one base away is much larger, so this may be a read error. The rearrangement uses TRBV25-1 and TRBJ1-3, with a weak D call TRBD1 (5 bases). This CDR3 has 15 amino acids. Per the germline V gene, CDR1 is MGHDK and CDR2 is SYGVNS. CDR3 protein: CVSSVPGTPGNTIYF. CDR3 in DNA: TGTGTCAGCAGTGTACCAGGGACCCCTGGAAACACCATATATTTT. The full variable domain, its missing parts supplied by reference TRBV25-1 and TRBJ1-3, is EADIYQTPRYLVIGTGKKITLECSQTMGHDKMYWYQQDPGMELHLIHYSYGVNSTEKGDLSSESTVSRIRTEHFPLTLESARPSHTSQYLCVSSVPGTPGNTIYFGEGSWLTVV.

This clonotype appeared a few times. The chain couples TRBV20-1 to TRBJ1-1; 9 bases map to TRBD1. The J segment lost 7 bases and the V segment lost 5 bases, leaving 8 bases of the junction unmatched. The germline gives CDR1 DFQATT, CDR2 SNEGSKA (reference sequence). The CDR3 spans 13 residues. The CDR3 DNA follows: TGCAGTGCTCGGAGGACAGGGGAGAGTGAAGCTTTCTTT. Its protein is CSARRTGESEAFF.

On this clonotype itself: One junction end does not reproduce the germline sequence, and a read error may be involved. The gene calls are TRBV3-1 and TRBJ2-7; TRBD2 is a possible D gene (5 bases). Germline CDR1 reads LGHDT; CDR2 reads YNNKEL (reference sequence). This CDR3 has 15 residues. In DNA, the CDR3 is TGTGCCTGCAGCCAGGAGGCGTCTTTTACCCACGAGCAGTACTTC. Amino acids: CACSQEASFTHEQYF.

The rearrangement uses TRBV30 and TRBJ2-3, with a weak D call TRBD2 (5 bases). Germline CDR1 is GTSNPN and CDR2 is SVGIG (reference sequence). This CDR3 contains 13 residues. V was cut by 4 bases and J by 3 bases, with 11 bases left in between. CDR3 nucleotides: TGTGCCTGGATGAGGGATGGTACAGATACGCAGTATTTT. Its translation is CAWMRDGTDTQYF.

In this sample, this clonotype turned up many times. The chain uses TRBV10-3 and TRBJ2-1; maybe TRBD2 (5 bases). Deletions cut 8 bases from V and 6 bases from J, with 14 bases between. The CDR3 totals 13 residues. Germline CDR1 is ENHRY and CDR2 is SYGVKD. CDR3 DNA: TGTGCCATCGGAGGTAGTTTTGGCAATGAGCAGTTCTTC. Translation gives CAIGGSFGNEQFF.

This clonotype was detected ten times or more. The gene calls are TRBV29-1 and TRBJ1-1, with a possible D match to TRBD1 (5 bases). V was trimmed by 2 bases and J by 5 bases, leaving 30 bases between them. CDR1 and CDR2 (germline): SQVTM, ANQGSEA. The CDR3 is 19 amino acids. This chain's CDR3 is CSVEMGTPRRGPPGTEAFF. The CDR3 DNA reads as TGCAGCGTTGAAATGGGAACTCCCCGACGGGGACCGCCTGGGACTGAAGCTTTCTTT.

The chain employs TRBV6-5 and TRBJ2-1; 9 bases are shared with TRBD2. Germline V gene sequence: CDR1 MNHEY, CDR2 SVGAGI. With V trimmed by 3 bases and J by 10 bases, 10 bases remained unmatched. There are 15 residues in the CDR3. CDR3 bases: TGTGCCAGCAGTTATCAGGGGACTAGCCCGTCCGAGCAGTTCTTC. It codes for CASSYQGTSPSEQFF.

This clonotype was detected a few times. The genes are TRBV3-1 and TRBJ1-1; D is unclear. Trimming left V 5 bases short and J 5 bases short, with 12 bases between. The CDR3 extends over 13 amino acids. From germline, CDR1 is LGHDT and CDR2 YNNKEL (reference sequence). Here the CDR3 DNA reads TGTGCCAGCAGCTTCCAAGGTCAGACTGAAGCTTTCTTT. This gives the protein CASSFQGQTEAFF.

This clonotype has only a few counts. CDR3 coding DNA: TGCAGTGCTAGCGACTTAAGTCTAAGCTCCTACGAGCAGTACTTC. This codes for CSASDLSLSSYEQYF. The genes are TRBV20-1 and TRBJ2-7, with no clear D. Trimming took off 3 bases at V and 0 bases at J, with 15 bases between the two ends. CDR1 DFQATT and CDR2 SNEGSKA come from the germline V gene (reference sequence). The CDR3 is made up of 15 amino acids.

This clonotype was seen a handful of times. The CDR3 DNA follows: TGTGCCAGCAGCGCCGGGACAGGGCAATCACCCCTCCACTTT. Amino acid sequence: CASSAGTGQSPLHF. The gene calls are TRBV9 and TRBJ1-6; 9 bases agree with TRBD1. The CDR3 sequence is 14 residues long. Germline V gives CDR1 SGDLS, CDR2 YYNGEE. The V gene end was trimmed by 3 bases and the J gene end by 10 bases; junction bases not matched to a gene: 5.

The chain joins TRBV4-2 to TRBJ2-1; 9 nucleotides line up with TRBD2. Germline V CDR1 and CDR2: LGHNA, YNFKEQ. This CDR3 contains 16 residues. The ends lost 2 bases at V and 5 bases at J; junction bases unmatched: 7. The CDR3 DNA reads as TGTGCCAGCAGCCAACCCCTGGCGGGGGGGCACAATGAGCAGTTCTTC. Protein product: CASSQPLAGGHNEQFF.

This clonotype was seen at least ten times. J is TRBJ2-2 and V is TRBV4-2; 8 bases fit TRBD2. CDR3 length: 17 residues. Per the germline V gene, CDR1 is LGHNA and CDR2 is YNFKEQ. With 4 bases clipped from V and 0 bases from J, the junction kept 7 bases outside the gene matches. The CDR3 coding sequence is TGTGCCAGCAGCCCATCGTTTAGCGGGACGAACACCGGGGAGCTGTTTTTT. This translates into CASSPSFSGTNTGELFF.

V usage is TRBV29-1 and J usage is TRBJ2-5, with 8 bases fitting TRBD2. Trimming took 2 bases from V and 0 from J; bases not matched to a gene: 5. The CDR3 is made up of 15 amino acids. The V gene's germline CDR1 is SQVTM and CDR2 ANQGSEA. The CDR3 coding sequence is TGCAGCGTTGAAAGACCAGCGGGGGACCAAGAGACCCAGTACTTC. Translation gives CSVERPAGDQETQYF.

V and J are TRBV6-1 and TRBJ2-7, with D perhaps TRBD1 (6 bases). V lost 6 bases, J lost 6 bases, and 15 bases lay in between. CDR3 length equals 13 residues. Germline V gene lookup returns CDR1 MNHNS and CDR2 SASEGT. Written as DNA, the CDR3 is TGTGCCAGCAGACAGGTACAGGGCGGCGAGCAGTACTTC. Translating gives CASRQVQGGEQYF.